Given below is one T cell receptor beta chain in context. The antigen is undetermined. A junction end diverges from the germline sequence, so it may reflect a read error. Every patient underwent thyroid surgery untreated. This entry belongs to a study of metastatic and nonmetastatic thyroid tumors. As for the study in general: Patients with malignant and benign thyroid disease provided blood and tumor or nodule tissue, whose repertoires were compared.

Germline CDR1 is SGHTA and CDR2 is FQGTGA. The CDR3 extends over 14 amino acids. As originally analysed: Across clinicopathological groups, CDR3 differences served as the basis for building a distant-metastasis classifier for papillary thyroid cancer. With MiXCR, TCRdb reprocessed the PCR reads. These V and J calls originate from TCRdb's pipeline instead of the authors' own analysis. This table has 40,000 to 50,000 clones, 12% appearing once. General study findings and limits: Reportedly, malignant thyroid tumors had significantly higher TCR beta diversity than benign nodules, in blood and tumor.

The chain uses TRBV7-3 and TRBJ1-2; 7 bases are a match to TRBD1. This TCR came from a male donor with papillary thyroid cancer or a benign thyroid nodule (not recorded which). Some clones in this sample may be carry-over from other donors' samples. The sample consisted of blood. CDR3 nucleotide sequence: TGTGCCAACAGCTTACAGCGACAGGGTGGCGTCTACACCTTC. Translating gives CANSLQRQGGVYTF.